This TCR beta chain was documented in a study of T cells after yellow fever vaccination. TCRdb analysed the 5' RACE reads with MiXCR anew, one entry per CDR3 protein. The sample lists roughly 300,000 distinct CDR3 sequences, roughly 7.5% occurring once. The CDR3 covers 13 residues. V was clipped by 8 bases and J by 5 bases, with 15 bases between them. Germline CDR1 WSHSY, CDR2 SAAADI. The chain carries TRBV10-2 and TRBJ1-1; maybe TRBD1 (5 bases). This receptor was taken from a man younger than 30 who received the YFV17D yellow fever vaccine. The sequencing here drew on PBMCs, taken about 41 days after the first yellow fever vaccination. As DNA, the CDR3 is TGCGCCAGCCACCCCGCCGGGGGGACTGAAGCTTTCTTT. Residues: CASHPAGGTEAFF.